This T cell receptor (beta chain) is from a study of shared clonotypes between healthy human individuals. In its sample, this clone was seen a few times. The sample carries other DNA sequences with the same CDR3. Libraries were prepared by immunoSEQ multiplex PCR; TCRdb keeps only in-frame clonotypes and omits some of them. The top ten clones hold approximately 2% of a sample with approximately 640,000 clones, about two thirds of them seen once. The trim removed 5 bases at V and 6 bases at J, leaving 6 bases unmatched. The CDR3 covers 13 residues. Germline assignment: CDR1 SNHLY and CDR2 FYNNEI. What was sequenced was memory CD4+ T cells sorted from blood. Subset specified: CD45RA-negative fraction. The V and J genes are TRBV2 and TRBJ1-2; 7 bases map to TRBD1. The receptor was isolated from a woman aged 30 to 39 in good health. CDR3 DNA: TGTGCCAGCAGTCCAGACAGGGAAGATGGCTACACCTTC. As protein: CASSPDREDGYTF.